One T cell receptor (beta chain) is described in this entry. The source of the sample is a study of shared clonotypes between healthy human individuals. Study information: In total, the donors were a couple of women and a few men aged 18 to 49.

Trimming pared 5 bases from V and 7 bases from J, leaving 23 bases between. The CDR3 runs to 17 residues. Germline-derived CDR1 and CDR2 are SGHVS and FQNEAQ. At the deep level, the assay was run. Profiling relied on immunoSEQ multiplex PCR, and the TCRdb table lists in-frame clones only, not all of them. The sample includes roughly 1,600,000 clones, approximately 98.5% of them seen just once. The TCR originated in a man between 25 and 39 years old in good health. The chain combines TRBV7-8 with TRBJ1-4; tentatively, D is TRBD1 (6 bases). Material: naive CD4+ T cells sorted from blood. Subset defined: CD45RA+ positively selected. CDR3 residues: CASSPTQVGGGREKLFF. The CDR3 DNA sequence: TGTGCCAGCAGCCCAACCCAGGTGGGAGGGGGACGTGAAAAACTGTTTTTT.